The rows below give T cell receptor beta chains drawn from one sample of a study of T cells in Graves' hyperthyroidism and ophthalmopathy. TCRdb re-called the multiplex PCR reads through MiXCR, storing one row per CDR3 protein. This table holds 360,000 or so distinct CDR3 sequences, 15% to 20% found once. Sequenced: blood. The receptors shown here come from a woman in her thirties or forties with Graves' ophthalmopathy. CDR3s include the opening cysteine and the closing phenylalanine or tryptophan. A D gene is named only where the DNA matches it firmly. Clone size is not always given. Where it is, it says once, few, many or a class for expanded clones.

j_gene | abundance | v_gene | d_gene | CDR3nt | CDR3aa
TRBJ2-5 | many | TRBV2 | TRBD1 | TGTGCCAGCAGCGGCAGGGCAGGGGGACAAGAGACCCAGTACTTC | CASSGRAGGQETQYF
TRBJ1-3 | many | TRBV28 | TRBD1 | TGTGCCAGCAGTTCGTCCAGGGGGTACACCATATATTTT | CASSSSRGYTIYF
TRBJ2-3 | many | TRBV3-1 | . | TGTGCCAGCACTGACAGGTCAGATACGCAGTATTTT | CASTDRSDTQYF
TRBJ1-2 | many | TRBV6-1 | TRBD1 | TGTGCCAGCAGTGAAGCGCTCGGACAGGTACCCGGCTATGGCTACACCTTC | CASSEALGQVPGYGYTF
TRBJ2-5 | many | TRBV6-2/TRBV6-3 | . | TGTGCCAGCAGTTACGAGGCCCAAGAGACCCAGTACTTC | CASSYEAQETQYF
TRBJ1-1 | few | TRBV19 | . | TGTGCCAGTAGCCAACAATGGGGGACTGAAGCTTTCTTT | CASSQQWGTEAFF
TRBJ2-7 | few | TRBV6-5 | TRBD2 | TGTGCCAGCAGTTATGCGGCGGGAGGAAGTATGTACGAGCAGTACTTC | CASSYAAGGSMYEQYF
TRBJ2-2 | many | TRBV20-1 | . | TGCAGTGCTAGACCCGGGGAGGTCGGCTTAGCCACCGGGGAGCTGTTTTTT | CSARPGEVGLATGELFF
TRBJ1-2 | many | TRBV7-6 | . | TGTGCCAGCAGCCAAAACGGGGGAGGCTACACCTTC | CASSQNGGGYTF
TRBJ2-7 | . | TRBV6-1 | TRBD2 | TGTGCCAGCAGCGGTACCGGGACTAGATACTACGAGCAGTACTTC | CASSGTGTRYYEQYF
TRBJ1-1 | many | TRBV25-1 | . | TGTGCCAGCAGTGAATTTCAGGGATCTAGCACTGAAGCTTTCTTT | CASSEFQGSSTEAFF
TRBJ2-5 | many | TRBV5-4 | . | TGTGCCAGCAGCTGGAGCCCCGGGGAGACCCAGTACTTC | CASSWSPGETQYF
TRBJ2-5 | many | TRBV10-3 | . | TGTGCCACGAAAACCCCCGGGAACCAAGAGACCCAGTACTTC | CATKTPGNQETQYF
TRBJ2-7 | many | TRBV5-5 | . | TGTGCCAGCAGCTTGGGACGGCCACCAATCTACGAGCAGTACTTC | CASSLGRPPIYEQYF
TRBJ1-1 | many | TRBV11-2 | TRBD1 | TGTGCCAGCAGCTTAGGACAGGGGATGTGGACTGAAGCTTTCTTT | CASSLGQGMWTEAFF
TRBJ1-1 | . | TRBV6-1 | . | TGTGCCAGCACCCAACCCGGCCAGGGGACCAGTACTTTCTTT | CASTQPGQGTSTFF
TRBJ1-1 | . | TRBV6-2/TRBV6-3 | TRBD1 | TGTGCCAGCAGCCACGGACAGGCCACTGAAGCTTTCTTT | CASSHGQATEAFF
TRBJ1-2 | many | TRBV20-1 | . | TGCAGTGCTAGAGATTTGTCAGTTGGCTACACCTTC | CSARDLSVGYTF
TRBJ1-1 | many | TRBV11-2 | . | TGTGCCAGCAGCTTAGTGGAGGTATCCACTGAAGCTTTCTTT | CASSLVEVSTEAFF
TRBJ1-5 | many | TRBV6-1 | TRBD1 | TGTGCCAGCAGTGAGATAACAGGGGGCTCTAGGCAGCCCCAGCATTTT | CASSEITGGSRQPQHF
TRBJ1-5 | many | TRBV6-6 | TRBD1 | TGTGCCAGCAGCACCGCGTGGGACAGGGGGGGTTATAGCAATCAGCCCCAGCATTTT | CASSTAWDRGGYSNQPQHF
TRBJ2-5 | . | TRBV11-2 | . | TGTGCCAGCAGCTTAGTACCGGGCACCCAAGAGACCCAGTACTTC | CASSLVPGTQETQYF
TRBJ1-2 | . | TRBV27 | TRBD1 | TGTGCCAGCAGTTTATGCGGGACAGGAGGGGGCTACATCTTC | CASSLCGTGGGYIF